The 20 T cell receptor beta chains presented below share a single source sample, sequenced in a study of Ad26.COV2.S vaccination and SARS-CoV-2 variants (dated by TCRdb to 2020 to 2022). Receptors were amplified or captured by the immunoSEQ multiplex PCR assay. In its TCRdb copy, this immuneACCESS table keeps in-frame sequences only and misses some clones. Where compared with another copy, unresolved V genes explain less than half of these, and the others have no known cause. The sample table lists fewer than 800,000 clones, about 90% of them with a count of one. Approximately 1.5% of the sample comes from the top ten. In light of the paper, this sample's treatment or condition label describes: around 19 received Ad26.COV2.S at low or high dose, single or two shots; five or six received placebo; per-sample allocation not given. Repertoires of vaccine and placebo recipients were sequenced from samples taken on day 63 after the first injection.

The sequencing used peripheral blood, collected in a trial of Ad26.COV2.S vaccine versus placebo. The source is a person between 18 and 59 years old who received the Ad26.COV2.S COVID-19 vaccine or a placebo.

V usage is TRBV10-3 and J usage is TRBJ1-1; D might be TRBD1 (5 bases). Germline V gene sequence: CDR1 ENHRY, CDR2 SYGVKD. The V end was cut by 0 bases, the J end by 1 base, with 9 bases between. The CDR3 extends over 15 amino acids. The CDR3 nucleotides read TGTGCCATCAGTGAGTCCGGGGACCCGAACACTGAAGCTTTCTTT. Translation: CAISESGDPNTEAFF.

This clone was counted once. The chain carries TRBV5-1 and TRBJ2-4, with D possibly called TRBD1 or TRBD2 (5 bases each). The CDR3 has 12 amino acids. Trimming took off 4 bases at V and 9 bases at J, with 11 bases between the two ends. Germline CDR1 and CDR2: SGHRS and YFSETQ. The CDR3 is CASSRDGGIQYF. The CDR3 region has the DNA TGCGCCAGCAGCAGGGACGGTGGCATTCAGTACTTC.

The chain joins TRBV5-5 to TRBJ2-2; TRBD2 matches at 7 bases. CDR3 length: 16 amino acids. V shed 5 bases, J shed 0 bases, and the junction held 7 bases outside the gene matches. Germline loops: CDR1 SGHKS, CDR2 YYEKEE (reference sequence). CDR3: CASSRTSAANTGELFF. The CDR3 nucleotides read TGTGCCAGCAGTCGTACTAGCGCGGCGAACACCGGGGAGCTGTTTTTT.

V usage is TRBV9 and J usage is TRBJ2-2; D uncertain. The CDR3 runs to 15 residues. V gave up 1 base and J gave up 4 bases, with 11 bases separating them. The germline gives CDR1 SGDLS, CDR2 YYNGEE. The CDR3 spells CASSVIAGPTGELFF. The CDR3 nucleotides are TGTGCCAGCAGCGTAATAGCTGGGCCCACCGGGGAGCTGTTTTTT.

In this sample, this clone turned up once. This rearrangement joins TRBV7-3 to TRBJ2-2, with TRBD1 as a possible D gene (6 bases). The CDR3 sequence is 15 residues long. Germline V gene lookup returns CDR1 SGHTA and CDR2 FQGTGA. Trimming pared 3 bases from V and 5 bases from J, leaving 13 bases between. The CDR3: CASSFSGTPTGELFF. DNA for the CDR3: TGTGCCAGCAGCTTCTCCGGGACACCGACCGGGGAGCTGTTTTTT.

The CDR3 protein is CASIGLAGAVGELFF. The CDR3 coding sequence is TGCGCCAGCATCGGACTAGCGGGTGCTGTCGGGGAGCTGTTTTTT. The chain links TRBV5-1 to TRBJ2-2, with 11 nucleotides matching TRBD2. The CDR3 extends over 15 amino acids. Germline V CDR1 and CDR2: SGHRS, YFSETQ. The V and J ends lost 6 bases and 7 bases, in that order; junction bases with no gene match: 8.

CDR3 residues: CASSIRTSGPNTGELFF. The CDR3 DNA reads TGTGCCAGCAGCATAAGGACTAGCGGGCCGAACACCGGGGAGCTGTTTTTT. The V and J genes are TRBV7-6 and TRBJ2-2, with 11 bases aligning to TRBD2. CDR1 is SGHVS, CDR2 FNYEAQ, per germline. The CDR3 extends over 17 amino acids. J was trimmed by 0 bases and V by 5 bases; bases with no gene match: 5.

The rearrangement joins TRBV5-1 to TRBJ2-5; D remains ambiguous. V lost 2 bases and J 3 bases, leaving 5 bases between the germline ends. The CDR3 loop spans 12 amino acids. CDR1 is SGHRS, CDR2 YFSETQ, per germline. CDR3 sequence (DNA): TGCGCCAGCAGCTTCACCGAAGAGACCCAGTACTTC. It encodes CASSFTEETQYF.

This clone came up once. The chain has TRBV4-2 and TRBJ1-5; the D is unclear. V was trimmed by 5 bases and J by 2 bases, leaving 10 bases between them. Germline V gene sequence: CDR1 LGHNA, CDR2 YNFKEQ. This CDR3 comprises 14 residues. CDR3 DNA sequence: TGTGCCAGCAGCACGGAGAAGGGCAATCAGCCCCAGCATTTT. Translation: CASSTEKGNQPQHF.

The rearrangement joins TRBV5-1 to TRBJ2-2, with a weak D call TRBD2 (7 bases). Germline V CDR1 and CDR2: SGHRS, YFSETQ. The V and J ends lost 0 bases and 4 bases respectively, with 16 bases between them. The CDR3 is 17 residues long. The CDR3 spells CASSLEGGARTTGELFF. Here the CDR3 DNA reads TGCGCCAGCAGCTTGGAAGGGGGGGCGCGGACCACCGGGGAGCTGTTTTTT.

The rearrangement links TRBV6-5 to TRBJ2-5; 8 bases line up with TRBD2. CDR1 is MNHEY and CDR2 is SVGAGI in the germline V gene. The CDR3 has 15 amino acids. V shed 6 bases and J 2 bases; nucleotides not matched to a gene: 8. CDR3 protein: CASSRSGGGQETQYF. The CDR3 nucleotides are TGTGCCAGCAGCCGGAGCGGGGGAGGGCAAGAGACCCAGTACTTC.

As concerns this clone: This specimen includes other DNA sequences encoding the same CDR3. This chain uses TRBV7-2 with TRBJ2-5, with D hard to call. Germline assignment: CDR1 SGHTA and CDR2 FQGNSA. CDR3 length: 14 residues. V was trimmed by 2 bases and J by 2 bases, leaving 9 bases between them. CDR3 loop: CASSLLGQQETQYF. CDR3 bases: TGTGCCAGCAGCTTATTGGGTCAACAAGAGACCCAGTACTTC. Based on the CDR3 plus reference TRBV7-2 and TRBJ2-5, the full variable domain is GAGVSQSPSNKVTEKGKDVELRCDPISGHTALYWYRQSLGQGLEFLIYFQGNSAPDKSGLPSDRFSAERTGGSVSTLTIQRTQQEDSAVYLCASSLLGQQETQYFGPGTRLLVL.

The gene calls are TRBV27 and TRBJ1-6; unclear D gene. The V and J ends lost 4 bases and 7 bases respectively, with 8 bases between them. CDR3 length: 13 amino acids. Germline-derived CDR1 and CDR2 are MNHEY and SMNVEV (reference sequence). As DNA, the CDR3 is TGTGCCAGCAGTTCCTACGTGAATTCACCCCTCCACTTT. Its protein is CASSSYVNSPLHF.

V is TRBV4-1 and J is TRBJ1-3; TRBD1 matches 7 bases. Germline values: CDR1 MGHRA, CDR2 YSYEKL. This CDR3 comprises 13 residues. Losses at the gene ends were 4 bases for V and 8 bases for J; bases not matched to a gene: 5. In DNA, the CDR3 is TGCGCCAGCAGCCTGACAGGGTCTGACACCATATATTTT. Protein sequence: CASSLTGSDTIYF.

This CDR3 is CASSRGETQYF. CDR3 nucleotide sequence: TGTGCCAGCAGCCGCGGGGAGACCCAGTACTTC. The J gene is TRBJ2-5, the V gene TRBV2, with a possible D match to TRBD2 (5 bases). V lost 6 bases, J lost 5 bases, and 7 bases lay in between. The CDR3 sequence is 11 residues long. Per the germline V gene, CDR1 is SNHLY and CDR2 is FYNNEI.

The chain recombines TRBV4-3 with TRBJ2-7; D is possibly TRBD1 or TRBD2 (5 bases each). Germline lookup yields CDR1 LGHNA and CDR2 YSLEER. V gave up 0 bases and J gave up 7 bases, with 13 bases separating them. This CDR3 has 14 amino acids. The CDR3 nucleotides are TGCGCCAGCAGCCAAGATAAGGACTGGGGGGAGCAGTACTTC. Translated, it gives CASSQDKDWGEQYF.

The chain is built from TRBV10-1 and TRBJ2-2; maybe TRBD2 (7 bases). Germline V lookup: CDR1 WNHNN, CDR2 SYGVQD (reference sequence). The V end lost 6 bases, the J end lost 4 bases, and 15 bases lay between the germline ends. This CDR3 has 15 amino acids. The CDR3: CASRRGPDTTGELFF. CDR3 DNA: TGCGCCAGCAGGCGGGGGCCAGACACCACCGGGGAGCTGTTTTTT.

This clone has just a few counts. This sequence joins TRBV7-9 and TRBJ1-3, with unresolved D. Germline loops: CDR1 SEHNR, CDR2 FQNEAQ (reference sequence). The CDR3 covers 13 residues. Trimming took 5 bases from V and 0 from J, leaving 5 bases between them. In nucleotides, the CDR3 is TGTGCCAGCAGCCAGATCTCTGGAAACACCATATATTTT. Translating it yields CASSQISGNTIYF. The full variable domain, with the rest looked up from reference TRBV7-9 and TRBJ1-3, is DTGVSQNPRHKITKRGQNVTFRCDPISEHNRLYWYRQTLGQGPEFLTYFQNEAQLEKSRLLSDRFSAERPKGSFSTLEIQRTEQGDSAMYLCASSQISGNTIYFGEGSWLTVV.

Only a few counts were recorded for this clone. CDR3 in DNA: TGCGCCAGCAGTGAGTTCAGGGGCTACGAGCAGTACTTC. Amino acid sequence: CASSEFRGYEQYF. V gene TRBV10-1 combines with J gene TRBJ2-7; D is perhaps TRBD1 (6 bases). CDR1 is WNHNN and CDR2 is SYGVQD in the germline V gene (reference sequence). Trimming left V 1 base short and J 3 bases short, with 7 bases between. The CDR3 length is 13 residues.

The J gene is TRBJ2-1, the V gene TRBV24-1, with 8 bases fitting TRBD1. Germline V gene data show CDR1 as KGHDR and CDR2 as SFDVKD. V shed 3 bases and J 5 bases; nucleotides not matched to a gene: 8. CDR3 size: 16 residues. In DNA, the CDR3 is TGTGCCACCAGTGATCCTCGGACAGGGACCAACAATGAGCAGTTCTTC. It yields the protein CATSDPRTGTNNEQFF.